This is a list of T cell receptor beta chains from one sample in a study of control samples from healthy donors and cancer patients. Produced via immunoSEQ multiplex PCR; TCRdb's table is partial and in-frame only. The sample has over 100,000 clones, approximately 89% seen once. Input material: blood. The receptors come from a man aged 40-49 years in good health. Both conserved end residues are part of each CDR3. Fields, in order: CDR3 protein, clone size, V gene. Size tells how often a clone was seen (once, few, many) or the class of an expanded clone, and some rows leave it out.

CATSGGRGNNQPQHF	NA	TRBV24-1
CASSLSRNRRNYGYTF	NA	TRBV7-2
CASSPNSGSRLFF	NA	TRBV12-3/TRBV12-4
CASSSQGGTNEKLFF	NA	TRBV7-2
CAIKGQGAIYEQYF	NA	TRBV6-5
CASSRDRWNEKLFF	NA	TRBV2
CAIKIGGSSYNEQFF	NA	TRBV10-3
CASSPRTGGAGENYGYTF	NA	TRBV18
CASSASTGAVTGELFF	few	TRBV19
CASGLHGGYETQYF	NA	TRBV12-5
CASSVGLTSKGHYEQYF	NA	TRBV3-1/TRBV3-2
CARSLVKEAFF	NA	TRBV5-3
CASKEAVVPNTEAFF	NA	TRBV5-1
CASSLGSGARQGTQYF	NA	TRBV5-1
CASRGPGEQYF	NA	TRBV5-8
CASSVVAGQGYEQYF	NA	TRBV9
CASSPWGNTIYF	few	TRBV7-2